This TCR beta chain was sequenced during a study of T-cell memory formation after mild COVID-19. Looked up from germline, CDR1 is MNHEY and CDR2 is SVGAGI. This CDR3 has 16 amino acids. Unmatched junction bases numbered 7, after V lost 6 bases and J lost 2 bases. Constant-segment primers were used for 5'RACE, and the resulting TCR alpha and TCR beta cDNA libraries carried sample barcodes and UMIs. Each CDR3 protein gets one entry after TCRdb re-called the 5' RACE reads with MiXCR. The table shows 250,000 to 350,000 distinct CDR3 sequences, with more than 15% occurring only once. The sample was PBMCs or a T cell subset sorted from them (not recorded which). The receptor was derived from a man aged 18 to 29 who had mild COVID-19 (a few samples of this study predate the infection). Cell type and time point are not known. The rearrangement uses TRBV6-5 and TRBJ1-6, with 7 bases lining up with TRBD1. The CDR3 region is CASSPHRGTYNSPLHF. The CDR3 DNA is TGTGCCAGCAGCCCCCACAGGGGCACCTATAATTCACCCCTCCACTTT.